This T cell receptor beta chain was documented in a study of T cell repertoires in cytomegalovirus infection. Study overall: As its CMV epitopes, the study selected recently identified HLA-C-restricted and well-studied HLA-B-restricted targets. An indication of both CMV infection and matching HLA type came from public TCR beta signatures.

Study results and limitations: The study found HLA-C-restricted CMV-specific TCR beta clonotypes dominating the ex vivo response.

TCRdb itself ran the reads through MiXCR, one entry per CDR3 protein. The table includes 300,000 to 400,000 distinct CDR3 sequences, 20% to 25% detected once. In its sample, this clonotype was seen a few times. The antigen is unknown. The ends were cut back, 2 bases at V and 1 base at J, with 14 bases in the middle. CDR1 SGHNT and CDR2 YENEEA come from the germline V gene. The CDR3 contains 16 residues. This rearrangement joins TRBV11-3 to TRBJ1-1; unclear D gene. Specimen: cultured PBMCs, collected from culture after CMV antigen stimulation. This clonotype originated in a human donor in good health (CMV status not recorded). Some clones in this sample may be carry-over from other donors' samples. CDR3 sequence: CASSLYQGSTNTEAFF. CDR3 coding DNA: TGTGCCAGCAGCTTATATCAAGGCAGTACGAACACTGAAGCTTTCTTT.